One sample yielded the 15 T cell receptor beta chains listed below, sequenced in a study of post-analysis software for immune sequencing data. Study outcomes and limitations: Elevated frequency relative to controls characterized 4 or 5 TRBV segments in patients, TRBV5-6, TRBV5-1 and TRBV20-1 among them.

Unique molecular identifiers featured in each of the TCR beta cDNA libraries. From the PCR reads, TCRdb called clonotypes with MiXCR, one entry per CDR3 protein. The repertoire holds roughly 430,000 distinct CDR3 sequences, with roughly 38% as singletons. Their antigens remain unidentified. The sequenced material came from blood. Receptors were obtained from a girl aged 2-10 years with multiple sclerosis.

This chain links TRBV27 with TRBJ2-3; D is unclear. Trimming cost V 3 bases and J 2 bases, with 15 bases left between them. The CDR3 runs to 16 residues. In germline, CDR1 is MNHEY, CDR2 SMNVEV (reference sequence). The CDR3 nucleotides are TGTGCCAGCAGTTTGACCGGGCGCGGCAACACAGATACGCAGTATTTT. Protein sequence: CASSLTGRGNTDTQYF.

In its sample, this clonotype was seen a few times. The rearrangement uses TRBV28 and TRBJ1-2; D gene ambiguous. CDR3 length equals 12 residues. Trimming shortened V by 0 bases and J by 7 bases, and 6 bases separated the two germline ends. Looked up from germline, CDR1 is MDHEN and CDR2 is SYDVKM. The DNA for the CDR3 is TGTGCCAGCAGTTTATGGGCCATTGGCTACACCTTC. As protein: CASSLWAIGYTF.

Only a few counts were recorded for this clonotype. V is TRBV15 and J is TRBJ2-7, with a weak D call TRBD1 (6 bases). Germline V lookup: CDR1 LNHNV, CDR2 YYDKDF (reference sequence). The length of the CDR3 is 14 residues. V gave up 1 base and J gave up 3 bases, with 10 bases separating them. CDR3 DNA sequence: TGTGCCACCAGCAGAGCTGGGGGCAGCTACGAGCAGTACTTC. It translates to CATSRAGGSYEQYF.

The J gene is TRBJ2-7, the V gene TRBV18; 7 bases match TRBD2. The ends lost 5 bases at V and 6 bases at J; junction bases unmatched: 7. Germline V lookup: CDR1 KGHSH, CDR2 LQKENI. The CDR3 loop spans 13 amino acids. CDR3 in DNA: TGTGCCAGCTCATCCGGACTAGTTCTCGAGCAGTACTTC. Translated: CASSSGLVLEQYF. The full variable domain, with the rest looked up from reference TRBV18 and TRBJ2-7, is NAGVMQNPRHLVRRRGQEARLRCSPMKGHSHVYWYRQLPEEGLKFMVYLQKENIIDESGMPKERFSAEFPKEGPSILRIQQVVRGDSAAYFCASSSGLVLEQYFGPGTRLTVT.

This clonotype was detected a few times. CDR3 sequence reads: CASSRVYGYTF. In nucleotides, the CDR3 is TGTGCCAGCAGCCGAGTCTATGGCTACACCTTC. The chain combines TRBV28 with TRBJ1-2; D not resolved. Trimming stripped 6 bases from V and 4 bases from J, with 6 bases between. The CDR3 runs to 11 residues. Germline V gene sequence: CDR1 MDHEN, CDR2 SYDVKM.

The gene calls are TRBV6-5 and TRBJ2-1, with 15 bases fitting TRBD2. The CDR3 totals 16 residues. Germline assignment: CDR1 MNHEY and CDR2 SVGAGI. V shed 2 bases, J shed 7 bases, and the junction held 3 bases outside the gene matches. CDR3 in amino acids: CASSYGLAGGINEQFF. CDR3 nucleotide sequence: TGTGCCAGCAGTTACGGACTAGCGGGGGGGATTAATGAGCAGTTCTTC.

This chain uses TRBV29-1 with TRBJ1-1; no clear D. This CDR3 is 13 amino acids long. V was trimmed by 5 bases and J by 0 bases, leaving 10 bases between them. Germline loops: CDR1 SQVTM, CDR2 ANQGSEA. Written as DNA, the CDR3 is TGCAGCGTTACGAACAGACTGAACACTGAAGCTTTCTTT. As protein: CSVTNRLNTEAFF.

V is TRBV5-8 and J is TRBJ1-2; a weak D match, TRBD1 (6 bases). Trimming shortened V by 7 bases and J by 5 bases, and 15 bases separated the two germline ends. In germline, CDR1 is SGHTS, CDR2 YDEGEE. CDR3 length: 13 amino acids. CDR3 bases: TGTGCCAGCCGATTAGACAGGCTTTATGGCTACACCTTC. Amino acids: CASRLDRLYGYTF.

This clonotype showed up just a few times. This chain connects TRBV12-3 or TRBV12-4 to TRBJ1-2; D is uncertain. Trimming took 3 bases from V and 7 from J, leaving 15 bases between them. The CDR3 totals 14 residues. The CDR3 coding sequence is TGTGCCAGCAGTTTCCCCTCCTTATCGGGTGGCTACACCTTC. Translating gives CASSFPSLSGGYTF.

This clonotype showed up just a few times. V usage is TRBV29-1 and J usage is TRBJ2-5; D possibly corresponds to TRBD2 (6 bases). CDR1 is SQVTM and CDR2 is ANQGSEA in the germline V gene. The CDR3 extends over 11 amino acids. V was shortened by 4 bases and J by 5 bases, with 8 bases between the two germline ends. The CDR3 sequence is CSVAGVETQYF. The DNA for the CDR3 is TGCAGCGTTGCGGGAGTGGAGACCCAGTACTTC.

This clonotype has a handful of counts. This rearrangement joins TRBV18 to TRBJ1-4, with D maybe TRBD1 (5 bases). Per germline, CDR1 KGHSH and CDR2 LQKENI. This CDR3 is built from 14 residues. Trimming left V 3 bases short and J 5 bases short, with 10 bases between. The CDR3 bases are TGTGCCAGCTCACCGACAGCTACAAATGAAAAACTGTTTTTT. Its translation is CASSPTATNEKLFF.

The CDR3 region is CASSFTSDHPFF. Written as DNA, the CDR3 is TGTGCCAGCAGTTTTACTAGCGATCACCCGTTCTTC. The chain is built from TRBV6-6 and TRBJ2-1; the match to TRBD2 covers 7 bases. The length of the CDR3 is 12 residues. The V segment lost 4 bases and the J segment 15 bases; nucleotides outside the gene matches: 9. CDR1 is MNHNY and CDR2 is SVGAGI in the germline V gene (reference sequence).

This clonotype was detected only a few times. This chain uses TRBV4-3 with TRBJ1-4; no clear D. The germline gives CDR1 LGHNA, CDR2 YSLEER. V dropped 0 bases and J dropped 8 bases, with 13 bases sitting between them. CDR3 length equals 15 residues. CDR3: CASSQDWRVPEKLFF. The DNA of the CDR3 is TGCGCCAGCAGCCAAGATTGGCGGGTCCCGGAAAAACTGTTTTTT.

The chain couples TRBV12-3 or TRBV12-4 to TRBJ1-1; weak D call: TRBD1 (6 bases). V lost 4 bases to trimming and J lost 0 bases, with 15 bases between them. CDR3 size: 16 residues. The CDR3 spells CASSSGVGMMNTEAFF. DNA for the CDR3: TGTGCCAGCAGTTCAGGGGTGGGGATGATGAACACTGAAGCTTTCTTT.

In regard to this clonotype: The conserved closing phenylalanine or tryptophan is absent in this CDR3, likely reflecting a read error. V gene TRBV20-1 combines with J gene TRBJ1-4; no definite D call. The germline V gene has CDR1 DFQATT and CDR2 SNEGSKA (reference sequence). The CDR3 is made up of 15 amino acids. Trimming pared 5 bases from V and 5 bases from J, leaving 18 bases between. The CDR3 DNA reads as TGCAGTGCTCCCTCGAGGGCACCCAACAATGAAAAACTGTTTTGT. Translating it yields CSAPSRAPNNEKLFC.